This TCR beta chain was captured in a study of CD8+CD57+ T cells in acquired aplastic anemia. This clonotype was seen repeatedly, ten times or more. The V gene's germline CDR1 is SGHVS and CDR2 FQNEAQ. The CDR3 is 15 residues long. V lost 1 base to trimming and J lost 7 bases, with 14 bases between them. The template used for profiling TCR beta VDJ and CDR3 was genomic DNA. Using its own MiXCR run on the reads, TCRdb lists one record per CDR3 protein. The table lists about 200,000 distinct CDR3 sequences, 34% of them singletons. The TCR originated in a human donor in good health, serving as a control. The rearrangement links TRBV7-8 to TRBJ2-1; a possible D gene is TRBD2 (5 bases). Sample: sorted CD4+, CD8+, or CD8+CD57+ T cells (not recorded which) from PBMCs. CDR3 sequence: CASSLDNGVRNEQFF. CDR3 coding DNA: TGTGCCAGCAGCTTAGATAACGGGGTCCGAAATGAGCAGTTCTTC.